The text below deals with one T cell receptor (beta chain). The antigen remains unidentified. This entry comes from a study of cytomegalovirus exposure and HLA in healthy donors. The primer mix had 60 Vbeta and 13 Jbeta primers. Generated by immunoSEQ multiplex PCR, the TCRdb table keeps only in-frame clones and is missing some. Here the sample spans roughly 160,000 clones, 80% to 90% being singletons. V lost 3 bases, J lost 2 bases, and 22 bases lay in between. The CDR3 runs 18 residues. Germline CDR1 reads LNHDA; CDR2 reads SQIVND (reference sequence). Study results and caveats: As confirmed in vitro, three CMV-associated chains were specific for CMV antigens.

The sample taken for sequencing was PBMCs. The receptor was isolated from a woman between 45 and 60 years old in good health and CMV-seronegative. The chain has TRBV19 and TRBJ1-2; D is unresolved. In DNA, the CDR3 is TGTGCCAGTAGTATGGTTAGTTTGGACGGAGGGAGAAACTATGGCTACACCTTC. This gives the protein CASSMVSLDGGRNYGYTF.